This entry is about one TCR beta chain. The antigen remains undetermined. The data belong to a study of cytomegalovirus exposure and HLA in healthy donors. The germline V gene encodes CDR1 MNHEY and CDR2 SMNVEV (reference sequence). V lost 4 bases to trimming and J lost 6 bases, with 12 bases between them. The CDR3 has 13 amino acids. Notes on the study in general: A later analysis reportedly found fewer N-insertions in an Asian-associated ancestry cluster than the roughly 680-donor mean. Three CMV-associated chains were confirmed in vitro to be specific for CMV antigens. Being productive about 87% or about 30% of the time was typical of most TCR beta V segments in an earlier analysis.

Primers: 60 Vbeta forward and 13 Jbeta reverse. Profiled with immunoSEQ multiplex PCR; TCRdb holds only in-frame clones, not every one. The table shows roughly 120,000 clones, with more than 60% occurring only once. This clonotype was obtained from a woman in her sixties in good health and CMV-seropositive. The rearrangement uses TRBV27 and TRBJ1-1; tentative D call: TRBD1 (5 bases). Sequencing was carried out using PBMCs. CDR3 sequence: CASSSRTQPEAFF. Written as DNA, the CDR3 is TGTGCCAGCAGTTCCCGGACACAGCCTGAAGCTTTCTTT.